The source of this TCR beta chain is a study of prognosis after radiotherapy for stage I lung cancer. Study-level background: A biologically effective dose of at least 100 Gy came via 3-5 SBRT fractions. Radiotherapy was followed by distant metastases in several patients, which appeared at a median of around seven months; roughly 15 patients showed no significant progression. Study-level points and caveats: Medians of roughly 10,000 versus 7,000 showed unique TCR clone counts falling after stereotactic body radiation therapy.

The CDR3 spans 17 residues. Unmatched junction bases numbered 8, after V lost 6 bases and J lost 2 bases. Germline V gene data show CDR1 as MRHNA and CDR2 as SNTAGT. Blood, about 6 milliliters, was collected at each of two time points. This clonotype appeared a few times. Its antigen is not known. This is likely an artifact of a read error, given a far larger clone one base away. Amplification of the TCR beta CDR3 (from genomic DNA) was done by two-round multiplex PCR. Gene-specific TRBV and TRBJ primers were used in PCR round one. Each CDR3 protein gets one entry after TCRdb re-called the multiplex PCR reads with MiXCR. The table lists about 14,000 distinct CDR3 sequences, 25% to 30% of them singletons.

The material sequenced was PBMCs, taken before or after stereotactic body radiation therapy (not recorded which). The genes are TRBV6-4 and TRBJ2-1; TRBD2 matches at 12 bases. The sequence derives from a donor aged 50 or older with non-small cell lung cancer. The CDR3 DNA sequence: TGTGCCAGCAGACCACCTAGCGGGGGGGGCGCCTACAATGAGCAGTTCTTC. Its translation: CASRPPSGGGAYNEQFF.